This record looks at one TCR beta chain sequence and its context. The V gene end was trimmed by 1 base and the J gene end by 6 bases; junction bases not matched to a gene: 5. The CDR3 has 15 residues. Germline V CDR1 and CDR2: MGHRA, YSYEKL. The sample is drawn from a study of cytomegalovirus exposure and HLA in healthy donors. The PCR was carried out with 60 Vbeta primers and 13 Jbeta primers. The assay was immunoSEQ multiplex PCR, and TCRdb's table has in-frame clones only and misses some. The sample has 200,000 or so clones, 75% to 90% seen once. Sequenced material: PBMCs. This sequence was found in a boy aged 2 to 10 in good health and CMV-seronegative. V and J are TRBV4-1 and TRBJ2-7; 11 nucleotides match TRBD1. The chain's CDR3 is CASSQGTGGASEQYF. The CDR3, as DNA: TGCGCCAGCAGCCAAGGGACAGGGGGCGCGTCCGAGCAGTACTTC.